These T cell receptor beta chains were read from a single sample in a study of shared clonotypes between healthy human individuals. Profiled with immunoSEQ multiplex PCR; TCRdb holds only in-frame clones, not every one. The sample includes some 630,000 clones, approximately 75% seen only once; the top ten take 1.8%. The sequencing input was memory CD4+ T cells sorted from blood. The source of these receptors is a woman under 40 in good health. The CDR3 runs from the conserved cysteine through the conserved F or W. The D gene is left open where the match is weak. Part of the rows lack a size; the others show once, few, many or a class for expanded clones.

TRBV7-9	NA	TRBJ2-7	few	TGTGCCAGCGCCCTCCGGGGCAACTCCTACGAGCAGTACTTC	CASALRGNSYEQYF
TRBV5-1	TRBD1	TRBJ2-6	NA	TGCGCCAGCAGCTACAGACAGGGCTCTGGGGCCAACGTCCTGACTTTC	CASSYRQGSGANVLTF
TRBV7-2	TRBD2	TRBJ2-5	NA	TGTGCCAGCAGCCAAGCCCACAGGACGGGAGGGGAGACCCAGTACTTC	CASSQAHRTGGETQYF
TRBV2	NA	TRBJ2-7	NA	TGTGCCAGCAGTGAAGAAGCGAGCTACTACGAGCAGTACTTC	CASSEEASYYEQYF
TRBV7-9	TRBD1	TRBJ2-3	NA	TGTGCCAGCAGCCCCGCCCGGGACAGGGGTTCTGATACGCAGTATTTT	CASSPARDRGSDTQYF
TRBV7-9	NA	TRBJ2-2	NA	TGTGCCAGCAGCTTAGATTTTGTAGTTACCGGGGAGCTGTTTTTT	CASSLDFVVTGELFF
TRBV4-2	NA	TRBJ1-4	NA	TGTGCCAGCACCCACCCGGACAGACCGAATGAAAAACTGTTTTTT	CASTHPDRPNEKLFF
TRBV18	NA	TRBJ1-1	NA	TGTGCCAGCTCACCTTACCCCGTAGGGGCTAACACTGAAGCTTTCTTT	CASSPYPVGANTEAFF
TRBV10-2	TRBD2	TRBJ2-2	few	TGCGCCAGCAGTAGTAGCGGGAGAGGTACCGGGGAGCTGTTTTTT	CASSSSGRGTGELFF
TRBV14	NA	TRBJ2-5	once	TGTGCCAGCAGCCAAGTCAGGGGCCTACAAGAGACCCAGTACTTC	CASSQVRGLQETQYF
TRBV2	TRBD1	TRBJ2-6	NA	TGTGCCAGCAACAGCGGACAGGGAAACTCTGGGGCCAACGTCCTGACTTTC	CASNSGQGNSGANVLTF
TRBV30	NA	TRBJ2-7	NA	TGTGCCTGGAGTGTACAACAAGGCTCCTACGAGCAGTACTTC	CAWSVQQGSYEQYF
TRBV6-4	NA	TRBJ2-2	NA	TGTGCCAGCAGTGACTCGAATTCCGGGGAGCTGTTTTTT	CASSDSNSGELFF
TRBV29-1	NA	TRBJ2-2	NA	TGCAGCGTTGCAGAGCCCTGGGGGTGGACCGGGGAGCTGTTTTTT	CSVAEPWGWTGELFF